The text below deals with one T cell receptor beta chain. The CDR3 is 15 amino acids. Germline lookup yields CDR1 SGHVS and CDR2 FNYEAQ. Trimming at V came to 5 bases and at J to 1 base, leaving 4 bases not matched to a gene. Noted treatment: oral pan-JAK inhibitor, 5-10 mg twice daily. The source of the sample is a study of CD8+ T cells in alopecia areata. Following RNA extraction, reverse transcription yielded cDNA that acted as the sequencing template. The table came from immunoSEQ multiplex PCR; TCRdb's copy has only in-frame clones and leaves some out. The top ten clones hold just under 0.5% of a sample with 200,000 to 250,000 clones, 35% to 45% of them seen once.

The TCR originated in a human donor with alopecia areata. The J gene is TRBJ2-3, the V gene TRBV7-6; 9 positions match TRBD2. Sequences were derived from CD4+ T cells sorted from blood, sampled at roughly week 30, from a patient treated with tofacitinib. CDR3 protein: CASSKRTSGTDTQYF. The CDR3 region has the DNA TGTGCCAGCAGCAAGAGGACTAGCGGCACAGATACGCAGTATTTT.